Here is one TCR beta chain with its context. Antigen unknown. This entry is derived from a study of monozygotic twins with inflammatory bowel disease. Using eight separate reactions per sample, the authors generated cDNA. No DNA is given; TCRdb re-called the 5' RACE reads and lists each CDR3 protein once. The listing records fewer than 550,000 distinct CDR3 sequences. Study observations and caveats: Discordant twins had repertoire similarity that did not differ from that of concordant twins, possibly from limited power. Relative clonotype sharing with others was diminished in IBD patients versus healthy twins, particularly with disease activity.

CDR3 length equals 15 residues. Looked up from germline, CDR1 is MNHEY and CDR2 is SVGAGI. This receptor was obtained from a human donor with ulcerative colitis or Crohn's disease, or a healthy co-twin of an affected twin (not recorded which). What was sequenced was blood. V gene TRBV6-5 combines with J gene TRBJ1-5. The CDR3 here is CASSSLGRSNQPQHF.